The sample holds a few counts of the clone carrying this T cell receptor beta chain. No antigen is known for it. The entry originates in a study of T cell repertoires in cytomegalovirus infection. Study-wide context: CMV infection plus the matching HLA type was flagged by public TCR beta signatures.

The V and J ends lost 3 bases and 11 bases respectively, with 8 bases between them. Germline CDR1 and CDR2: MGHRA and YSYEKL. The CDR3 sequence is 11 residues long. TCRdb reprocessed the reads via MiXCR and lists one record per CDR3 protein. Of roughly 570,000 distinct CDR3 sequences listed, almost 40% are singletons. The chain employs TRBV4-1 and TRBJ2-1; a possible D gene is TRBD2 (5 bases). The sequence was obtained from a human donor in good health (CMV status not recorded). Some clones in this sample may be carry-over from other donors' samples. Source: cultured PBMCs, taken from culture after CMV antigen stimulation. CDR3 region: CASSHQTKQFF. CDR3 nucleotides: TGCGCCAGCAGCCACCAGACTAAGCAGTTCTTC.